One sample yielded the 30 T cell receptor beta chains listed below, sequenced in a study of T cells after yellow fever vaccination. TCRdb independently ran MiXCR on the 5' RACE reads; one entry per CDR3 protein. The repertoire holds roughly 120,000 distinct CDR3 sequences, with nearly 7.5% as singletons. The material was CD4+ T cells sorted from PBMCs, obtained 10 to 11 days after the first yellow fever vaccination. The receptors were sampled from a man between 18 and 35 years old who received the YFV17D yellow fever vaccine.

Regarding this clonotype: One end of the junction does not line up with germline, which may come from a read error. The chain uses TRBV10-1 and TRBJ1-2; D remains unclear. In germline, CDR1 is WNHNN, CDR2 SYGVQD (reference sequence). The CDR3 spans 8 residues. The CDR3 loop is CASTEDLF. The CDR3 region has the DNA TGCGCCAGCACAGAGGACTTATTC.

This clonotype was detected only a few times. The chain uses TRBV29-1 and TRBJ1-4; tentative D call: TRBD1 (6 bases). The germline gives CDR1 SQVTM, CDR2 ANQGSEA. V was clipped by 7 bases and J by 8 bases, with 11 bases between them. The CDR3 has 11 amino acids. CDR3 DNA sequence: TGCAGCGGAGGGGGAGAGGAAAAACTGTTTTTT. Translation gives CSGGGEEKLFF.

This clonotype was detected only a few times. The chain recombines TRBV5-4 with TRBJ2-1; a weak D match, TRBD2 (6 bases). V lost 9 bases and J lost 8, with 24 bases in between. Germline V CDR1 and CDR2: SGHNT, YYREEE (reference sequence). The CDR3 covers 15 residues. The CDR3 coding sequence is TGTGCCACTAGGGTAGTAGGGCTAGCGCGTGATGAGCAGTTCTTC. This codes for CATRVVGLARDEQFF.

This chain links TRBV7-2 with TRBJ1-2; 7 bases are a match to TRBD1. This CDR3 has 16 residues. J gave up 6 bases and V 5 bases, and 15 bases lay outside the gene matches. CDR1 is SGHTA, CDR2 FQGNSA, per germline. The CDR3 protein is CASSPTEDRESHGYTF. CDR3 DNA sequence: TGTGCCAGCAGCCCTACGGAAGACAGGGAAAGTCATGGCTACACCTTC.

This chain links TRBV12-3 or TRBV12-4 with TRBJ1-1; unclear D gene. The CDR3 totals 15 residues. Between the trimmed V and J ends, which lost 4 bases and 0 bases, there was a span of 12 bases. The CDR3 DNA is TGTGCCAGCAGTTCCTCAGACATAATGAACACTGAAGCTTTCTTT. Translating it yields CASSSSDIMNTEAFF.

This clonotype was seen many times. This chain joins TRBV20-1 and TRBJ2-7; D perhaps matches TRBD2 (6 bases). CDR1 DFQATT and CDR2 SNEGSKA come from the germline V gene (reference sequence). This CDR3 has 11 amino acids. Trimming removed 3 bases from V and 5 bases from J, with 8 bases in between. CDR3 sequence: CSARGGHEQYV. The CDR3 region has the DNA TGCAGTGCTAGGGGAGGACACGAGCAGTACGTC.

This clonotype was observed at least ten times. The chain is built from TRBV2 and TRBJ2-2; D is ambiguous. The germline gives CDR1 SNHLY, CDR2 FYNNEI. V was shortened by 7 bases and J by 3 bases, with 6 bases between the two germline ends. This CDR3 has 12 residues. The CDR3 bases are TGTGCCAGCAAGCCGGACACCGGGGAGCTGTTTTTT. Encoded protein: CASKPDTGELFF.

V gene TRBV20-1 combines with J gene TRBJ2-3, with D possibly being TRBD2 (5 bases). The CDR3 runs 14 residues. V was shortened by 3 bases and J by 1 base, with 11 bases between the two germline ends. Germline loops: CDR1 DFQATT, CDR2 SNEGSKA (reference sequence). The CDR3: CSASDGRGTDTQYF. Written as DNA, the CDR3 is TGCAGTGCTAGCGATGGGCGGGGCACAGATACGCAGTATTTT.

Only one count was recorded for this clonotype. This may stem from a read error, because a much larger clone lies one nucleotide away. The rearrangement links TRBV12-3 or TRBV12-4 to TRBJ2-1; D is possibly TRBD1 or TRBD2 (6 bases each). The CDR3 is 13 amino acids. The V and J ends lost 8 bases and 7 bases respectively, with 15 bases between them. CDR3 coding DNA: TGTGCCAGCGGGGAGGACAGCCAGAATGAGCAGTTCTTC. This encodes CASGEDSQNEQFF.

This clonotype was recorded many times. CDR3 sequence reads: CASSPLQGLGEKLFF. The CDR3, as DNA: TGCGCCAGCAGCCCATTACAGGGACTCGGTGAAAAACTGTTTTTT. The chain has TRBV5-1 and TRBJ1-4; TRBD1 is a possible D gene (6 bases). V was shortened by 4 bases and J by 7 bases, with 17 bases between the two germline ends. The CDR3 consists of 15 residues. Germline CDR1 reads SGHRS; CDR2 reads YFSETQ.

This clonotype has ten or more counts. The V call is TRBV6-5, the J call TRBJ1-5; unclear D gene. This CDR3 contains 15 residues. CDR1 is MNHEY, CDR2 SVGAGI, per germline. V was shortened by 0 bases and J by 1 base, with 7 bases between the two germline ends. CDR3 sequence: CASSYSKQSNQPQHF. The CDR3 DNA is TGTGCCAGCAGTTACTCGAAACAGAGCAATCAGCCCCAGCATTTT.

In this sample, this clonotype turned up many times. The rearrangement joins TRBV29-1 to TRBJ2-5, with 9 bases aligning to TRBD1. This CDR3 has 14 amino acids. The germline V gene has CDR1 SQVTM and CDR2 ANQGSEA. The junction had 9 bases not matched to a gene; V was cut back by 5 bases and J by 5 bases. CDR3 nucleotides: TGCAGCGTTAAGACAGGGGGAATTCTTGAGACCCAGTACTTC. This encodes CSVKTGGILETQYF.

This clonotype was recorded many times. The chain is built from TRBV7-6 and TRBJ1-2; D is unclear. Germline V CDR1 and CDR2: SGHVS, FNYEAQ. The length of the CDR3 is 14 residues. V lost 1 base and J lost 1, with 7 bases in between. The CDR3 DNA sequence: TGTGCCAGCAGCTTAGATACCTTTAACTATGGCTACACCTTC. This translates into CASSLDTFNYGYTF.

This clonotype was found a few times. The genes are TRBV7-9 and TRBJ1-4, with TRBD1 matching over 9 bases. The CDR3 has 15 amino acids. Germline loops: CDR1 SEHNR, CDR2 FQNEAQ (reference sequence). Trimming took 2 bases from V and 10 from J; bases not matched to a gene: 8. The CDR3 coding sequence is TGTGCCAGCAGCTTAACCGGGACAGGGACCGGAAAACTGTTTTTT. This encodes CASSLTGTGTGKLFF.

This chain connects TRBV5-4 to TRBJ2-3; D uncertain. From germline, CDR1 is SGHNT and CDR2 YYREEE (reference sequence). CDR3 length: 14 residues. V lost 3 bases, J lost 0 bases, and 8 bases lay in between. The CDR3 reads CASSWPASTDTQYF. The CDR3, as DNA: TGTGCCAGCAGCTGGCCCGCTAGCACAGATACGCAGTATTTT.

This clonotype was observed many times. The chain uses TRBV9 and TRBJ1-2; D uncertain. The germline V gene encodes CDR1 SGDLS and CDR2 YYNGEE. The CDR3 has 15 amino acids. Trimming removed 0 bases from V and 0 bases from J, with 9 bases in between. CDR3 amino acids: CASSVEVRANYGYTF. Written as DNA, the CDR3 is TGTGCCAGCAGCGTAGAAGTCCGCGCTAACTATGGCTACACCTTC.

This clonotype showed up many times. J is TRBJ2-5 and V is TRBV25-1; TRBD1 aligns across 8 bases. V was pared by 3 bases and J by 1 base, with 7 bases of the junction left unmatched. CDR3 length equals 16 residues. Per the germline V gene, CDR1 is MGHDK and CDR2 is SYGVNS. This CDR3 is CASSESPGQAQETQYF. CDR3 sequence (DNA): TGTGCCAGCAGTGAGAGTCCGGGACAGGCCCAAGAGACCCAGTACTTC.

At least ten counts were recorded for this clonotype. This chain links TRBV5-1 with TRBJ2-3; the D gene could be TRBD1 or TRBD2 (5 bases each). This CDR3 comprises 14 residues. Germline CDR1 SGHRS, CDR2 YFSETQ. V was cut by 1 base and J by 2 bases, with 8 bases left in between. As DNA, the CDR3 is TGCGCCAGCAGCTTGACGGGGCCCACAGATACGCAGTATTTT. This gives the protein CASSLTGPTDTQYF.

This sequence joins TRBV24-1 and TRBJ2-5; weak D call: TRBD2 (5 bases). The CDR3 is made up of 13 amino acids. Per the germline V gene, CDR1 is KGHDR and CDR2 is SFDVKD. V lost 2 bases to trimming and J lost 5 bases, with 8 bases between them. CDR3 nucleotides: TGTGCCACCAGTGATTCCGGGGTGGAGACCCAGTACTTC. Its translation is CATSDSGVETQYF.

The chain uses TRBV6-2 or TRBV6-3 and TRBJ2-1, with TRBD1 identical over 8 bases. The germline gives CDR1 MNHEY, CDR2 SVGEGT. The junction had 14 bases not matched to a gene; V was cut back by 5 bases and J by 5 bases. The CDR3 consists of 17 residues. As DNA, the CDR3 is TGTGCCAGCAGTCCCCTGCCCGGCCAGGGGGCCGACAATGAGCAGTTCTTC. This translates into CASSPLPGQGADNEQFF.

This clonotype was picked up many times. The rearrangement links TRBV12-3 or TRBV12-4 to TRBJ2-2; 9 bases agree with TRBD1. The CDR3 length is 16 residues. V was clipped by 8 bases and J by 3 bases; unmatched bases: 10. The CDR3 nucleotides read TGTGCCAGCCGGACCCGGGACAGGGCGGACACCGGGGAGCTGTTTTTT. As protein: CASRTRDRADTGELFF.

This clonotype was seen at least ten times. The chain links TRBV5-1 to TRBJ1-2; D uncertain. CDR1 SGHRS and CDR2 YFSETQ come from the germline V gene. The V end was cut by 2 bases, the J end by 4 bases, with 15 bases between. This CDR3 has 15 amino acids. The CDR3 nucleotides are TGCGCCAGCAGCTTAGTAGAGAGAGACCCCTATGGCTACACCTTC. As protein: CASSLVERDPYGYTF. The full variable domain, with the rest looked up from reference TRBV5-1 and TRBJ1-2, is KAGVTQTPRYLIKTRGQQVTLSCSPISGHRSVSWYQQTPGQGLQFLFEYFSETQRNKGNFPGRFSGRQFSNSRSEMNVSTLELGDSALYLCASSLVERDPYGYTFGSGTRLTVV.

This clonotype was seen many times. J is TRBJ1-5 and V is TRBV4-1; D is undetermined. The germline V gene encodes CDR1 MGHRA and CDR2 YSYEKL. The CDR3 contains 14 residues. Trimming took off 5 bases at V and 4 bases at J, with 12 bases between the two ends. CDR3 in amino acids: CASSFSPGNQPQHF. CDR3 sequence (DNA): TGCGCCAGCAGCTTTTCCCCGGGGAATCAGCCCCAGCATTTT.

This clonotype has a count of ten or more. This chain joins TRBV27 and TRBJ1-6; no reliable D call. Trimming left V 3 bases short and J 6 bases short, with 12 bases between. The germline V gene encodes CDR1 MNHEY and CDR2 SMNVEV (reference sequence). The CDR3 covers 15 residues. The DNA of the CDR3 is TGTGCCAGCAGTTTTCGGGTCCGGGGTAATTCACCCCTCCACTTT. It translates to CASSFRVRGNSPLHF.

This clonotype was observed many times. The rearrangement uses TRBV20-1 and TRBJ1-2, with D unresolved. V gave up 4 bases and J gave up 0 bases, with 9 bases separating them. Germline loops: CDR1 DFQATT, CDR2 SNEGSKA (reference sequence). This CDR3 spans 13 amino acids. The CDR3 loop is CSATRPANYGYTF. The CDR3 region has the DNA TGCAGTGCTACCAGGCCCGCTAACTATGGCTACACCTTC.

This clonotype has ten or more counts. The genes are TRBV2 and TRBJ2-1; D unresolved. V lost 1 base to trimming and J lost 7 bases, with 5 bases between them. Germline lookup yields CDR1 SNHLY and CDR2 FYNNEI. CDR3 length equals 12 residues. CDR3 DNA sequence: TGTGCCAGCAGTGAAGGTGGGAATGAGCAGTTCTTC. Its translation is CASSEGGNEQFF.

This clonotype was seen many times. CDR3 coding DNA: TGCGCCAGCAGCCTATCACTAGCGGGGGGGAGCACAGATACGCAGTATTTT. As protein: CASSLSLAGGSTDTQYF. The rearrangement links TRBV5-1 to TRBJ2-3; 13 positions match TRBD2. Germline V gene sequence: CDR1 SGHRS, CDR2 YFSETQ. V was clipped by 4 bases and J by 0 bases; unmatched bases: 5. This CDR3 has 17 amino acids. The full variable domain, with the rest looked up from reference TRBV5-1 and TRBJ2-3, is KAGVTQTPRYLIKTRGQQVTLSCSPISGHRSVSWYQQTPGQGLQFLFEYFSETQRNKGNFPGRFSGRQFSNSRSEMNVSTLELGDSALYLCASSLSLAGGSTDTQYFGPGTRLTVL.

This clonotype was recorded many times. V usage is TRBV6-6 and J usage is TRBJ2-7, with a possible D match to TRBD2 (6 bases). The CDR3 is 12 amino acids. The V and J ends lost 6 bases and 4 bases respectively, with 10 bases between them. In germline, CDR1 is MNHNY, CDR2 SVGAGI (reference sequence). The CDR3 nucleotides are TGTGCCAGCAGCGCTCGGGAGTACGAGCAGTACTTC. Translated: CASSAREYEQYF.

In this sample, this clonotype turned up many times. The chain has TRBV11-1 and TRBJ1-2; D remains ambiguous. V lost 4 bases and J 5 bases, leaving 8 bases between the germline ends. Germline V gene data show CDR1 as SGHAT and CDR2 as FQDESV (reference sequence). The CDR3 runs to 12 residues. This CDR3 is CASSSYEYGYTF. The DNA for the CDR3 is TGTGCCAGCAGCTCCTACGAATATGGCTACACCTTC.

Ten or more counts support this clonotype. The CDR3 end shows no conserved phenylalanine or tryptophan, and so a read error is likely. It is unclear where the CDR3 begins or ends on the DNA, so no DNA is shown, and the CDR3 is as TCRdb lists it. The chain carries TRBV10-3 and TRBJ2-7; the table names TRBD1, a call not compared with the DNA. Inclusive of both ends, the CDR3 amounts to 13 amino acids. In germline, CDR1 is ENHRY, CDR2 SYGVKD. CDR3 loop: CAISAVRGLLIFA.